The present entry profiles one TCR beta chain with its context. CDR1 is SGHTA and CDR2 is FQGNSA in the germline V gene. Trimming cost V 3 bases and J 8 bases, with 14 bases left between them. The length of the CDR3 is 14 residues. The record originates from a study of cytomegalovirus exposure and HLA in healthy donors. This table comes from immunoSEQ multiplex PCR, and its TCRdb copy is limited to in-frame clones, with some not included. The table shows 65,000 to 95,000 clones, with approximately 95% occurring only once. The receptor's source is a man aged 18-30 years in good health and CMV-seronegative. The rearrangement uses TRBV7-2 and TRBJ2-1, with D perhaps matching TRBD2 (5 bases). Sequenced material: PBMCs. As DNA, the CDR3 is TGTGCCAGCAGCTTGAAAGGGAGCGGCGATGAGCAGTTCTTC. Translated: CASSLKGSGDEQFF.